The source of this T cell receptor (beta chain) is a study of cytomegalovirus exposure and HLA in healthy donors (dated by TCRdb to about 2017). Regarding the study in general: An earlier analysis of a few hundred of the donors reported 276 Gb of sequence data and some 110 million unique TCR beta sequences obtained from about 179 million T cells. An early release that covered fewer than 750 HLA-typed donors contained around 300 gigabases of sequencing data and 65 million to 100 million unique TCR sequences. Among about 400 genotyped donors of the cohort, an average of roughly 230,000 unique TCR beta nucleotide sequences was sequenced per donor, of which about 18% were non-productive. A later genetic analysis took genome-wide SNP genotypes for about three fifths of the roughly 700 donors and used that subset as a discovery cohort. Donor age, sex, ethnicity and CMV serostatus were compiled alongside the repertoire data. In the later analysis, no new phenotypic data were used to find candidate immune exposures; instead, reliance was placed on TCR beta sequences and their occurrence across donors. All discovery cohort repertoires had been generated using a single sequencing platform. The number of donors typed differed by locus, with roughly 620-630 for A, B, C, DRB1 and DQB1, more than 500 for DQA1, 600 to 610 for DPA1, and approximately 470 for DPB1. In an earlier analysis of a few hundred of the donors, high-throughput TCR beta sequencing was used to judge whether each TCR beta V gene segment behaved as functional or pseudogenic. Among the roughly 370 genotyped donors, approximately 82% belonged to the genetic ancestry cluster associated with self-reported Caucasian donors. The study aimed to test whether cataloging public T cell receptors could reveal signatures of past pathogen exposure. To predict cytomegalovirus infection status, the study brought together high-throughput TCR immunosequencing, statistical association of individual TCRs with disease status, and machine learning. Along with the roughly 670-subject first cohort, a separate validation cohort of 120 different subjects was used. HLA typing included class I and class II loci at four-digit resolution. Because of strong linkage in the cohort, roughly five DR-DQ haplotypes were treated as single units for association and clustering. In a later analysis, previously published TCR beta repertoires from several hundred donors were re-analyzed and high-resolution HLA genotyping was added so that TCR occurrence patterns could be studied. The study used immunosequencing to profile the T cell repertoires of more than 650 subjects and linked those repertoires to cytomegalovirus serostatus. The research as a whole found: The only immune exposure information available for the cohort was CMV serostatus. Because counts were too low, roughly 16 rarely observed V segments, including chromosome 9 orphons, were excluded from the earlier analysis of a few hundred of the donors. Compared with equally common non-associated chains, HLA-associated TCR beta chains in a later analysis were more clonally expanded and had lower generation probabilities. When HLA alleles, especially DR and DQ, strongly co-occurred, attributing TCR associations to individual alleles was difficult. In a later genetic analysis, fewer N-insertions in productive TCRs were reported among donors in an Asian-associated ancestry cluster than the roughly 700-donor mean. In an earlier analysis of approximately 590 of the donors, most TCR beta V segments appeared in productive rearrangements about 87% or about 30% of the time, broadly matching IMGT annotations. The classifier was reported to diagnose cytomegalovirus status with high specificity and sensitivity in both the original and validation cohorts. In a later analysis, the rate of TCR association differed among HLA loci, with DRB1 alleles having the most associated TCRs and HLA-C alleles having the fewest. The authors suggested that the approach could potentially be generalized to other disease states and immunological phenotypes. Several of the top co-occurrence clusters appeared to be linked to parvovirus B19, influenza, CMV and Epstein-Barr virus, according to a later analysis. A group of highly shared sequence variants was considered likely to be a technical artifact of the sequencing pipeline. Roughly uniform sequencing depth across donors was assumed in presence/absence analyses, although this assumption may not hold. According to a later analysis, most CMV-associated TCR beta chains appeared to be HLA-restricted, and the HLA associations seemed to be driven largely by CMV exposure. Because HLA typing was unavailable for some donors at each locus, only the typed subset was used in association tests. In vitro tests confirmed that a few of the cytomegalovirus-associated TCR beta chains recognize cytomegalovirus antigens. A further reported finding was that TCR beta sequences accurately predicted the HLA-A and HLA-B alleles for most subjects in the first cohort. Linkage disequilibrium might explain the correlated functional status among segregating V segments, but an unknown experimental factor could not be ruled out. Across donors, most TCR sequences were observed very rarely, whereas some public TCRs were present in many individuals. In a later analysis, 16,951 TCR beta sequences were associated with specific HLA alleles at a false discovery rate of 0.05. The cohort was sequenced for TCR beta chains only, and without alpha or paired-chain data the features that could be detected were limited. The study gave a list of some 150 TCR beta chains associated with cytomegalovirus. In a later genetic analysis, a missense DCLRE1C variant was associated with V-gene and J-gene trimming of TCR beta chains, and the association was replicated in an independent cohort.

Library preparation used the immunoSEQ multiplex PCR assay. For the multiplex PCR, a mixture combining 60 forward primers for TCR Vbeta segments and 13 reverse primers for TCR Jbeta segments was used. Amplification of the CDR3 region of rearranged TCR beta genes was performed with a multiplex PCR assay on genomic DNA. The Illumina HiSeq System was used to sequence the amplified TCR beta libraries as 87-base-pair reads. As for how the authors treated the data: A later analysis tallied 70 million to 100 million unique TCR beta chains across the 660 or so repertoires, and roughly 11 million of those chains were shared by two or more donors. Raw reads were error-corrected and collapsed into unique sequences by a nearest-neighbor algorithm in which closely related sequences were merged to remove PCR and sequencing errors. Alignment of CDR3 sequences to IMGT reference sequences was used to assign V, D and J gene segments. Each retained sequence needed at least a six-nucleotide match to both a V gene segment and a J gene segment. A rearrangement counted as productive if the CDR3 had no stop codons and remained in frame with V and J, and every other rearrangement counted as non-productive. Following IMGT convention, CDR3 was defined as the stretch from the second conserved V-encoded cysteine to the conserved J-encoded phenylalanine. Sequences without an unambiguous match to a single V gene segment were excluded from the earlier analysis of several hundred of the donors. An earlier analysis of fewer than 750 of the donors called V segments functional above 56.7% productive rearrangements and segregating when the between-donor standard deviation exceeded 5%. A statistical classification framework was developed to diagnose cytomegalovirus status using the catalog of TCR beta chain sequences. A later analysis assigned V and J genes by comparing TCR nucleotide sequences with IMGT/GENE-DB human TR gene sequences. In a later analysis, CDR3 sequences and most-parsimonious VDJ recombination scenarios were assigned using the TCRdist pipeline. In a later analysis, each TCR beta chain was defined by its CDR3 amino acid sequence together with its V-gene family, and reads without a unique V-gene family were excluded. As a way to deal with suspected cross-contamination and a sequencing artifact, a later analysis dropped 450 to 600 nucleotide sequences that were highly shared and had low generation probability. In a later analysis, a clonal expansion index was calculated for each public chain from normalized within-repertoire ranks of inferred template counts. In a later analysis, generation probabilities were computed using a VDJ recombination model fitted to out-of-frame rearrangements, and the results were checked against IGoR. In a later analysis, TCR-TCR, TCR-HLA and TCR-CMV co-occurrence was scored with hypergeometric tests, and a repertoire-size bias correction was applied to TCR pairs. A later analysis estimated false discovery rates by permuting HLA or CMV assignments 20 times. In a later analysis, co-occurring TCRs were grouped with DBSCAN, and TCRdist sequence similarity was added when clustering was performed within HLA-allele-positive subsets. Co-occurrence clustering excluded repertoires with fewer than 30,000 or more than 120,000 public chains, plus five with anomalous nucleotide sharing. Not all clones reach the TCRdb copy of this immuneACCESS table, which keeps in-frame sequences only. Checked studies attribute under half of the gap to unresolved V genes and leave the rest unexplained. Clonal size and the V and J genes are those of that table, whereas D and trimming came from the DNA. This sample comprises roughly 110,000 clones, about 64% of them detected only once. The ten largest clones represent 2.5% to 3% of the sample.

The cohort was made up of hundreds of healthy bone marrow donors. All cohort members were sampled while nominally healthy, although unrecorded immune exposures were likely present. The donor tested CMV seronegative, placing the donor among the 352 seronegative members of the cohort. A peripheral blood sample was collected from each donor, and TCR beta sequencing was performed on peripheral blood mononuclear cells. Genomic DNA extraction from the blood cell samples was performed with the Qiagen DNeasy Blood Extraction Kit. This clone showed up just a few times. Its antigen remains unidentified. No much larger clone is present one base from it, and per-base qualities are unavailable. The sequence was obtained from a female donor in good health and CMV-seronegative. Sequenced: PBMCs.

The DNA sequence is TGTGCCATCCTTAGCCTCGCCTACAATGAGCAGTTCTTC. The resulting protein is CAILSLAYNEQFF. The chain is assembled from TRBV10-3 and TRBJ2-1; the D gene cannot be named for sure. From the germline V gene, CDR1 is ENHRY and CDR2 is SYGVKD. V loses 8 bases, J loses 2 bases, and the germline ends lie 10 bases apart. Including the terminal cysteine and phenylalanine, the CDR3 comprises 13 residues. Of all the DNA, just the CDR3 is kept, 39 bases in frame from base 1.